What follows describes a single T cell receptor beta chain. Its specificity is unknown. The sample comes from a study of CD8+ T cells in alopecia areata. Findings and limits, study-wide: Normal scalp showed lower clonality than lesional scalp, especially alopecia totalis/universalis.

In germline, CDR1 is SQVTM, CDR2 ANQGSEA. The CDR3 is 13 amino acids. V trimming: 4 bases; J trimming: 1 base; junction bases outside the gene matches: 3. Reverse transcription of extracted RNA yielded cDNA, which provided the sequencing template. Sequencing used immunoSEQ multiplex PCR; TCRdb keeps in-frame clones, though not all of them. The sample lists fewer than 200,000 clones, about 70% occurring once. Peripheral blood samples and lesional scalp punch biopsies were obtained from alopecia areata patients. The chain carries TRBV29-1 and TRBJ1-2, with TRBD1 identical over 7 bases. Sequences were derived from CD8+ T cells sorted from blood, sampled at week 0. The receptor was isolated from a human donor with alopecia areata. The CDR3 spells CSVGGTDNYGYTF. The CDR3 nucleotides are TGCAGCGTTGGCGGGACAGATAACTATGGCTACACCTTC.